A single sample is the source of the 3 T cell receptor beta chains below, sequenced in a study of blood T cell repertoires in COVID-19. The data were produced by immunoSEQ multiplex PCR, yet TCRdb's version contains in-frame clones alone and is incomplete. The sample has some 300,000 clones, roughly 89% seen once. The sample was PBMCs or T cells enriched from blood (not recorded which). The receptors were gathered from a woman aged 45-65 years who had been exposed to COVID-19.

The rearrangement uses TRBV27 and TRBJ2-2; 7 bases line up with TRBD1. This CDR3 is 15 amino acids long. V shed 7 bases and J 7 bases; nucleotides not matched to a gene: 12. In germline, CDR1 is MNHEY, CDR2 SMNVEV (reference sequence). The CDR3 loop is CASTPGQRLDGELFF. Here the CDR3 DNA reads TGTGCCAGCACGCCGGGACAGAGGCTGGACGGGGAGCTGTTTTTT.

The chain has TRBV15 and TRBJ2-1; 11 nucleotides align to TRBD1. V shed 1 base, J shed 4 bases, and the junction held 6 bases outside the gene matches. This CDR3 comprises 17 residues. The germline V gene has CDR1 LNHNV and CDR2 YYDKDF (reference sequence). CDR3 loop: CATSRAIGTGGYNEQFF. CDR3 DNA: TGTGCCACCAGCAGAGCAATCGGGACAGGGGGTTACAATGAGCAGTTCTTC.

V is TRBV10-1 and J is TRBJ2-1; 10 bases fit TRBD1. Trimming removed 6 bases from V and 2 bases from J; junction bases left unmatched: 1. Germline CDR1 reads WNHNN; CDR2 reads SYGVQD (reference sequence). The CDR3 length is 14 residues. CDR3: CASRGQGAYNEQFF. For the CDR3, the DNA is TGCGCCAGCAGAGGACAGGGGGCCTACAATGAGCAGTTCTTC.